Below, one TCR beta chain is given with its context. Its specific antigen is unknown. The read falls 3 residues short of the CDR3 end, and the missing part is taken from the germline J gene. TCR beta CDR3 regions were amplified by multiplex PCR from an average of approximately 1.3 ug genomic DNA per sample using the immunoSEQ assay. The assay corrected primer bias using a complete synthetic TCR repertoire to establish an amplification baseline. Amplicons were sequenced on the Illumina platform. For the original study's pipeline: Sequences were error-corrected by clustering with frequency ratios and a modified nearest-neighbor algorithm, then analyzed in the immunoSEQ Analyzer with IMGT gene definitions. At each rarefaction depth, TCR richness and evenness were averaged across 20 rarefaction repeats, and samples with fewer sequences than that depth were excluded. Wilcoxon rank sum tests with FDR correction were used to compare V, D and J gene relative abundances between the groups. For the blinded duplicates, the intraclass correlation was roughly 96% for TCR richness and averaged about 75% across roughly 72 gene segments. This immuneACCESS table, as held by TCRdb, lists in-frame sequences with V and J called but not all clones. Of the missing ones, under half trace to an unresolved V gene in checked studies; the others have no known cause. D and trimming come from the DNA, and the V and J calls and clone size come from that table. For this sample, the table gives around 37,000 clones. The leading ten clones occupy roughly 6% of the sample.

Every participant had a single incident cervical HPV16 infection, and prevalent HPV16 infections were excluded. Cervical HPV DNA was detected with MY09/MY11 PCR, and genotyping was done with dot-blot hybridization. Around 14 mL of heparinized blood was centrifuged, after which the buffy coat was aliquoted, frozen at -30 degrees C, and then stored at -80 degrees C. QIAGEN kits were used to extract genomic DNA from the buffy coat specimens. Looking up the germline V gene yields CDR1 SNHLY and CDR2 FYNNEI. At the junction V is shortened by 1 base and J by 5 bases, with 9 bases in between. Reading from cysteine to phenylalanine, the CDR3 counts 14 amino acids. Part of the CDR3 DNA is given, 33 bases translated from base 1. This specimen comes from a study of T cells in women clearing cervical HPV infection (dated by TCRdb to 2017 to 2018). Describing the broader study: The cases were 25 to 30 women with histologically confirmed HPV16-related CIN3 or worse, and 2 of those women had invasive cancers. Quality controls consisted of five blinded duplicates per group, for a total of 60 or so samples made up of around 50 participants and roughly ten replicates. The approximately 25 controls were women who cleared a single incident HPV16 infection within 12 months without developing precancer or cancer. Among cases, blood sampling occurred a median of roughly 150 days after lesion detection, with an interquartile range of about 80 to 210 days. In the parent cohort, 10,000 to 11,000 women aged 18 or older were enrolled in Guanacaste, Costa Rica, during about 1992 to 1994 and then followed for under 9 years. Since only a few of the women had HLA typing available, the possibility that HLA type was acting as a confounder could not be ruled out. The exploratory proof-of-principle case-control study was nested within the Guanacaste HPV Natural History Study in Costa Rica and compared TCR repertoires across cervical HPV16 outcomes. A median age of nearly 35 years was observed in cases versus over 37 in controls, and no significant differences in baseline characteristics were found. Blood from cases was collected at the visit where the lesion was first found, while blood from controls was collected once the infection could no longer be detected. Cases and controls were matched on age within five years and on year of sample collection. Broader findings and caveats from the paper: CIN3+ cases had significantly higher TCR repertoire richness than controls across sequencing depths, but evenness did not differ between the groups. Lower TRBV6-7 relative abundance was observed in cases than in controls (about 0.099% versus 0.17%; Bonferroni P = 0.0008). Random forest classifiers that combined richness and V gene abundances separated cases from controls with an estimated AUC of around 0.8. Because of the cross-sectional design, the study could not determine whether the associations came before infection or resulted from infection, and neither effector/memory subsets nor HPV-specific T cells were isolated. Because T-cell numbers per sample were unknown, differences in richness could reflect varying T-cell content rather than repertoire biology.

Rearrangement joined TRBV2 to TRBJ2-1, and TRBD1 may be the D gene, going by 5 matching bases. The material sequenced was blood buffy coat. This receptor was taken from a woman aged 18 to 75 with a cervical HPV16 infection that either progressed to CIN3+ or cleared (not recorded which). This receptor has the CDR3 CASSEGRVNNEQFF. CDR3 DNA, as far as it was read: TGTGCCAGCAGTGAAGGCAGGGTGAACAATGAG.